This T cell receptor (beta chain) was recovered during a study of OX40 agonist ivuxolimab in advanced cancers. Turning to the study itself: Participants, about 83% male, averaged around 64 years of age, ranging from roughly 20 to 79.

Points on this clone: As yet, its antigen is unknown.

TCRdb keeps only in-frame clones here, not all; method: immunoSEQ multiplex PCR. This table holds tens of thousands of clones, roughly 94% found once. CDR1 is SGHRS, CDR2 YFSETQ, per germline. This CDR3 is built from 12 residues. Trimming left V 4 bases short and J 5 bases short, with 9 bases between. Study results and caveats: Which antigen the expanded peripheral T cells recognized is unknown.

This TCR derives from an adult with an advanced solid tumor such as melanoma, head and neck, liver or kidney cancer. The specimen comprised CD4+ or CD8+ T cells sorted from blood, sampled in a trial of the OX40 agonist ivuxolimab. This sequence joins TRBV5-1 and TRBJ1-1; weak D call: TRBD1 (5 bases). CDR3 in amino acids: CASSLGVTEAFF. CDR3 in DNA: TGCGCCAGCAGCCTAGGGGTGACTGAAGCTTTCTTT.